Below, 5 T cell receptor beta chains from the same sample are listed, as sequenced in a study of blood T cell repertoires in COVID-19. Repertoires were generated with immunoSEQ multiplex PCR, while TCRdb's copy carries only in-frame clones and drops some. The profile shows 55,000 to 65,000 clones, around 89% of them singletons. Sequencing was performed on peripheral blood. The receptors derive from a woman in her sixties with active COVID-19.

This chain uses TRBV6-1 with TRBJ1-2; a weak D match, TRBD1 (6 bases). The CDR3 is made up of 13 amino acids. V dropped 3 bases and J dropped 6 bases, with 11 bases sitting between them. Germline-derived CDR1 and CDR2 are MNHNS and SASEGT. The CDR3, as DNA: TGTGCCAGCAGTGACAGGACAGTAAATGGCTACACCTTC. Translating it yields CASSDRTVNGYTF.

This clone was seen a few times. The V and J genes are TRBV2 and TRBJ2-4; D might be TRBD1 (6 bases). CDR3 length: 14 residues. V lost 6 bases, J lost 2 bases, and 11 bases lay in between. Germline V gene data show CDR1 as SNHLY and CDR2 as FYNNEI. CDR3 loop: CASSLGGSKNIQYF. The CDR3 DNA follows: TGTGCCAGCAGCCTAGGGGGTTCCAAAAACATTCAGTACTTC.

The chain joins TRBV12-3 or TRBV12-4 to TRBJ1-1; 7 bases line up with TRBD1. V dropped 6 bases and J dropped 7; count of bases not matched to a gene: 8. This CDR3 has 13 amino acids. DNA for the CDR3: TGTGCCAGCAGCCTTCTCAGGGACAGTGAAGCTTTCTTT. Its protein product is CASSLLRDSEAFF.

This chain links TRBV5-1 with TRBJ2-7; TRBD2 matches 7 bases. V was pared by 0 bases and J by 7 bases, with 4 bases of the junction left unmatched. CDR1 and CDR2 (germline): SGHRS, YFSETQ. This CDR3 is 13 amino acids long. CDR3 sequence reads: CASSLDGLGEQYF. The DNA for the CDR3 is TGCGCCAGCAGCTTGGACGGACTAGGTGAGCAGTACTTC.

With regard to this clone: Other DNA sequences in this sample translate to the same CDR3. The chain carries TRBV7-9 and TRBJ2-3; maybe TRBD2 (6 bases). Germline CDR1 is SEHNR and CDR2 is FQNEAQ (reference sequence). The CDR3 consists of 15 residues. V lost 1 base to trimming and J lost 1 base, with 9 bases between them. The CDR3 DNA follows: TGTGCCAGCAGCTTAGTCGGGGGAGGCACAGATACGCAGTATTTT. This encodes CASSLVGGGTDTQYF.